Described below is a single T cell receptor (beta chain) sequence and its context. Antigen: not known. The data were produced by immunoSEQ multiplex PCR, yet TCRdb's version contains in-frame clones alone and is incomplete. The sample includes roughly 110,000 clones, over 80% of them seen just once. This entry comes from a study of graft-versus-host responses after intestinal transplantation. Across the whole study: Recipients got multivisceral, liver-intestinal, or isolated intestinal transplants. Recipients across the board were started on anti-thymocyte globulin induction, then kept on tacrolimus and steroids for two to three years.

CDR3 length: 14 amino acids. CDR1 is MNHNS, CDR2 SASEGT, per germline. With V trimmed by 4 bases and J by 8 bases, 6 bases remained unmatched. This TCR derives from a human donor who was the organ donor for an intestinal transplant. Sample: unstimulated CD4+ T cells sorted from spleen or lymph node cells, taken before transplant. The chain links TRBV6-1 to TRBJ1-3; 9 positions agree with TRBD1. The CDR3 nucleotides read TGTGCCAGCAGTGGAGGACAGGGGAGGGACACCATATATTTT. Translating it yields CASSGGQGRDTIYF.